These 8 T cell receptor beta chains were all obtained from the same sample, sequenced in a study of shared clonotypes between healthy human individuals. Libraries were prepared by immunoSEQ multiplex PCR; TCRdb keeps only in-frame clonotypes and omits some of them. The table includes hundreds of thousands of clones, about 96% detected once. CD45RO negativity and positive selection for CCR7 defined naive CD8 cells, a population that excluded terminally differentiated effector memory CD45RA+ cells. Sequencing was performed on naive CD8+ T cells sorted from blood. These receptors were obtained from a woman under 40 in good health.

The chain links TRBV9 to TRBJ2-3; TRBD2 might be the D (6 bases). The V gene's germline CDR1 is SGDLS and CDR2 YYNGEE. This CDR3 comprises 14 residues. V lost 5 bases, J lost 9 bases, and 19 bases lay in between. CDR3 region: CASSPNLMGGTQYF. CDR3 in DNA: TGTGCCAGCAGTCCTAACTTAATGGGAGGCACGCAGTATTTT.

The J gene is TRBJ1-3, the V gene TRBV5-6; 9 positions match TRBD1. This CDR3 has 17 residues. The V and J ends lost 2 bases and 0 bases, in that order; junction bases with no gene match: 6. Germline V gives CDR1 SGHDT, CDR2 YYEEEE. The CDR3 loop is CASSFGTGTFSGNTIYF. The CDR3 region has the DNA TGTGCCAGCAGCTTTGGGACAGGGACCTTCTCTGGAAACACCATATATTTT.

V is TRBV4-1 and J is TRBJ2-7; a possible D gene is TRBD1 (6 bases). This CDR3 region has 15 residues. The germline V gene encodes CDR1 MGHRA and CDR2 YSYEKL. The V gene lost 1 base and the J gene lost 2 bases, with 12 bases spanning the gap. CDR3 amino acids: CASSQVAGTTYEQYF. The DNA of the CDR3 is TGCGCCAGCAGCCAAGTTGCAGGGACAACCTACGAGCAGTACTTC.

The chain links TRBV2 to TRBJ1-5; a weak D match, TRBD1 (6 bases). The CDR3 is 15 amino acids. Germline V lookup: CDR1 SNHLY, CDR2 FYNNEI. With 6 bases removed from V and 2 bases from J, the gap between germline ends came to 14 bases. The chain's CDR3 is CASSGRGIGNQPQHF. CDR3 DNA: TGTGCCAGCAGCGGCAGGGGAATCGGCAATCAGCCCCAGCATTTT.

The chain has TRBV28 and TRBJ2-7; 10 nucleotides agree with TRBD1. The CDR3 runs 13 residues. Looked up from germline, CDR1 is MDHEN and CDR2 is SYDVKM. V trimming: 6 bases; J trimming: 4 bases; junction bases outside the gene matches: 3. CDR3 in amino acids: CASSQGQGYEQYF. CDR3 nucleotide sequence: TGTGCCAGCAGCCAGGGACAGGGGTACGAGCAGTACTTC.

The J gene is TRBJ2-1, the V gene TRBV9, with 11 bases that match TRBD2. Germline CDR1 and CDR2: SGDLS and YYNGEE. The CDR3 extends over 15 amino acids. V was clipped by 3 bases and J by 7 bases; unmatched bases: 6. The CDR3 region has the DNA TGTGCCAGCAGCGGAACTAGCGGGAGTGGGAATGAGCAGTTCTTC. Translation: CASSGTSGSGNEQFF.

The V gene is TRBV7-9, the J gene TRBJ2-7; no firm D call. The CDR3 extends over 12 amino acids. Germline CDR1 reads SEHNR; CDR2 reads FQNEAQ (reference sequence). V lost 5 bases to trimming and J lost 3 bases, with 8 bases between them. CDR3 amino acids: CASSGTNYEQYF. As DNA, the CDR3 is TGTGCCAGCAGCGGCACAAACTACGAGCAGTACTTC.

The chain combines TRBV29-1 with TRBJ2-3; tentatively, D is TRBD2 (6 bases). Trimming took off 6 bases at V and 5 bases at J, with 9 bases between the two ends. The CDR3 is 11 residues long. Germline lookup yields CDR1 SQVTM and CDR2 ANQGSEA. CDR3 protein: CSVPGVDTQYF. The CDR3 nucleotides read TGCAGCGTCCCGGGAGTAGATACGCAGTATTTT.